What follows are 14 T cell receptor beta chains derived from one specimen sequenced in a study of T cells in Graves' hyperthyroidism and ophthalmopathy. TCR beta CDR3 region amplification was performed from RNA transcripts. HTBI primers were used for first-round RT-PCR of the TCR CDR3. MiXCR, run by TCRdb on the multiplex PCR reads, gives a single entry per CDR3 protein. This table holds hundreds of thousands of distinct CDR3 sequences, approximately 20% found once. The sequencing sample was made of blood. These receptors all come from a middle-aged man with Graves' ophthalmopathy.

V gene TRBV20-1 combines with J gene TRBJ2-1, with a weak D call TRBD2 (5 bases). The V gene lost 6 bases and the J gene lost 3 bases, with 15 bases spanning the gap. Germline values: CDR1 DFQATT, CDR2 SNEGSKA (reference sequence). The CDR3 is 14 amino acids. The DNA of the CDR3 is TGCAGTGCCTCGATTACTAGTTTCTACAATGAGCAGTTCTTC. Its translation is CSASITSFYNEQFF.

Worth noting for this clonotype: A read error may explain this, as a much larger clone is one base away. The chain recombines TRBV3-1 with TRBJ1-2, with D possibly matching TRBD1 (6 bases). The CDR3 consists of 12 residues. From germline, CDR1 is LGHDT and CDR2 YNNKEL (reference sequence). The CDR3 sequence is CASSLTGNGHTF. The CDR3 DNA reads as TGTGCCAGCAGTCTTACAGGGAATGGCCACACCTTC.

The chain joins TRBV3-1 to TRBJ2-7, with D maybe TRBD2 (6 bases). Germline CDR1 LGHDT, CDR2 YNNKEL (reference sequence). CDR3 length: 14 residues. The V end was cut by 4 bases, the J end by 2 bases, with 12 bases between. CDR3 nucleotide sequence: TGTGCCAGCAGCCCGCGGGACCGTACCTACGAGCAGTACTTC. The encoded protein is CASSPRDRTYEQYF.

Comment on this clonotype: A read error may produce the germline difference seen at one junction end. This chain joins TRBV3-1 and TRBJ2-1; TRBD2 aligns across 7 bases. Germline V gene data show CDR1 as LGHDT and CDR2 as YNNKEL (reference sequence). This CDR3 contains 15 residues. The CDR3 sequence is CAGSQGAGTNNEQFF. The CDR3, as DNA: TGTGCCGGCAGCCAAGGGGCGGGGACTAACAATGAGCAGTTCTTC.

The chain employs TRBV11-3 and TRBJ2-2; D may correspond to TRBD1 or TRBD2 (5 bases each). In germline, CDR1 is SGHNT, CDR2 YENEEA. The CDR3 loop spans 15 amino acids. V lost 3 bases, J lost 0 bases, and 8 bases lay in between. CDR3 protein: CASSFEGPNTGELFF. CDR3 bases: TGTGCCAGCAGCTTTGAGGGGCCGAACACCGGGGAGCTGTTTTTT.

This clonotype was seen only a few times. V is TRBV5-8 and J is TRBJ2-7, with D perhaps matching TRBD1 or TRBD2 (6 bases each). V shed 4 bases and J shed 2 bases, with 10 bases lying between them. The germline gives CDR1 SGHTS, CDR2 YDEGEE. The CDR3 totals 13 residues. The CDR3 here is CASSRRDTYEQYF. The CDR3 nucleotides read TGTGCCAGCAGCCGGCGGGACACCTACGAGCAGTACTTC.

V usage is TRBV11-3 and J usage is TRBJ2-5; a weak D match, TRBD2 (6 bases). V was clipped by 3 bases and J by 5 bases, with 19 bases between them. The germline CDR1 and CDR2 sequences are SGHNT and YENEEA. There are 16 residues in the CDR3. The CDR3 reads CASSLGLGLPGETQYF. The CDR3 bases are TGTGCCAGCAGCTTGGGATTGGGACTCCCCGGGGAGACCCAGTACTTC.

A few counts support this clonotype. The chain has TRBV14 and TRBJ1-1, with 7 bases lining up with TRBD1. Trimming cost V 4 bases and J 8 bases; bases outside gene matches: 4. The V gene's germline CDR1 is SGHDN and CDR2 FVKESK. The CDR3 contains 12 residues. For the CDR3, the DNA is TGTGCCAGCAGCCGACAGGGAACCGAAGCTTTCTTT. Translating it yields CASSRQGTEAFF.

This clonotype appeared a few times. The rearrangement uses TRBV4-3 and TRBJ2-1; possibly TRBD2 for D (7 bases). Per germline, CDR1 LGHNA and CDR2 YSLEER. V was trimmed by 7 bases and J by 8 bases, leaving 24 bases between them. The CDR3 spans 16 residues. CDR3 nucleotides: TGCGCCAGCACGCAAACGGGGGGCGGGAGTAAGGATGAGCAGTTCTTC. Residues: CASTQTGGGSKDEQFF.

The chain has TRBV12-3 or TRBV12-4 and TRBJ2-1; possibly TRBD2 for D (7 bases). This CDR3 is built from 15 residues. V shed 6 bases and J shed 9 bases, with 21 bases lying between them. CDR3 sequence reads: CASRGGWGGRVEQFF. CDR3 bases: TGTGCCAGCAGGGGGGGGTGGGGGGGGCGGGTTGAGCAGTTCTTC.

This chain joins TRBV30 and TRBJ2-1, with 7 bases fitting TRBD2. V was pared by 5 bases and J by 7 bases, with 14 bases of the junction left unmatched. Per germline, CDR1 GTSNPN and CDR2 SVGIG (reference sequence). This CDR3 is 15 amino acids long. The CDR3 sequence is CAWDLKWGGGNEQFF. CDR3 bases: TGTGCCTGGGACCTTAAGTGGGGGGGGGGAAATGAGCAGTTCTTC.

The chain uses TRBV4-1 and TRBJ1-2; no firm D call. V was clipped by 1 base and J by 6 bases, with 12 bases between them. Germline V CDR1 and CDR2: MGHRA, YSYEKL. The CDR3 consists of 14 residues. The DNA of the CDR3 is TGCGCCAGCAGCCAAGCGTGGAAACCTGATGGCTACACCTTC. This sequence encodes CASSQAWKPDGYTF.

J is TRBJ1-2 and V is TRBV28; D might be TRBD1 (5 bases). The germline V gene has CDR1 MDHEN and CDR2 SYDVKM. CDR3 length: 15 amino acids. V gave up 6 bases and J gave up 2 bases, with 16 bases separating them. CDR3 DNA: TGTGCCAGCAGAGGTTCGGGACTAACCAACTATGGCTACACCTTC. It encodes CASRGSGLTNYGYTF.

This clonotype has a count of ten or more. The chain employs TRBV12-3 or TRBV12-4 and TRBJ1-2; tentative D call: TRBD1 (6 bases). This CDR3 contains 13 residues. The V end lost 5 bases, the J end lost 5 bases, and 12 bases lay between the germline ends. The DNA for the CDR3 is TGTGCCAGCAGTGAACCGACAGGATATGGCTACACCTTC. Its translation is CASSEPTGYGYTF.